This record covers a single TCR beta chain. What this receptor recognizes is not known. No much larger clone is present one base from it, and per-base qualities are unavailable. In total, fewer than 750 healthy bone marrow donors made up the cohort. At the time of sampling, all cohort members were nominally healthy, though unrecorded immune exposures were likely present. The donor was CMV seronegative and belonged to the group of roughly 330 seronegative cohort members. Each donor provided a peripheral blood sample, and peripheral blood mononuclear cells were used for TCR beta sequencing. Genomic DNA was extracted from the blood cell samples with the Qiagen DNeasy Blood Extraction Kit. The record originates from a study of cytomegalovirus exposure and HLA in healthy donors (dated by TCRdb to 2015 to 2018). About the study as a whole: In an earlier analysis of 450 to 750 of the donors, 250 to 350 Gb of sequence data and about 110 million unique TCR beta sequences from 150 million to 200 million T cells were reported. To decide whether each TCR beta V gene segment behaved as functional or pseudogenic, an earlier analysis of fewer than 750 of the donors relied on high-throughput TCR beta sequencing. To study patterns of TCR occurrence, a later analysis re-analyzed previously published TCR beta repertoires from 600 to 750 donors and added high-resolution HLA genotyping. About five DR-DQ haplotypes were handled as single units for association and clustering, since linkage in the cohort was strong. On average, roughly 200,000 unique TCR beta nucleotide sequences were sequenced per donor among several hundred genotyped donors of the cohort, with 15% to 20% of those sequences being non-productive. The study aimed to test whether signatures of past pathogen exposure could be identified by cataloging public T cell receptors. An early release that covered approximately 600 HLA-typed donors contained 250 to 350 gigabases of sequencing data and about 93 million unique TCR sequences. The number of typed donors differed by locus: about 620-640 for A, B, C, DRB1 and DQB1; 500 to 550 for DQA1; around 580 for DPA1; and about 470 for DPB1. Donor age, sex, ethnicity and CMV serostatus were compiled alongside the repertoire data. A later genetic analysis used genome-wide SNP genotypes for about 60% of the roughly 700 donors, treating that subset as a discovery cohort. Rather than using new phenotypic data, the later analysis identified candidate immune exposures from TCR beta sequences and from how often those sequences occurred across donors. Using immunosequencing, the study profiled T cell repertoires from 666 subjects and related those repertoires to cytomegalovirus serostatus. To predict cytomegalovirus infection status, the study combined high-throughput TCR immunosequencing, statistical association of individual TCRs with disease status, and machine learning. Every discovery cohort repertoire had been produced on one sequencing platform. Class I and class II HLA loci were covered by the typing at four-digit resolution. Of the roughly 420 genotyped donors, 80% to 90% were placed in the genetic ancestry cluster associated with self-reported Caucasian donors. In addition to the first cohort of several hundred subjects, a separate validation cohort of 130 or so different subjects was used. Study-wide conclusions, independent of this receptor: The classifier was reported to diagnose cytomegalovirus status with high specificity and sensitivity in both the original and validation cohorts. Most CMV-associated TCR beta chains appeared to be HLA-restricted in a later analysis, and the HLA associations seemed to be driven largely by CMV exposure. The only immune exposure information available for the cohort was CMV serostatus. A further reported finding was that TCR beta sequences accurately predicted the HLA-A and HLA-B alleles for most subjects in the first cohort. Specific HLA alleles were associated with over 15,000 TCR beta sequences at a false discovery rate of 0.05 in a later analysis. Because counts were too low, approximately 18 rarely observed V segments, including chromosome 9 orphons, were excluded from the earlier analysis of roughly 580 of the donors. In a later analysis, the rate of TCR association differed among HLA loci, with DRB1 alleles having the most associated TCRs and HLA-C alleles having the fewest. A cluster of highly shared sequence variants was judged likely to represent a technical artifact of the sequencing pipeline. Sequencing depth was assumed to be roughly uniform across donors in the presence/absence analyses, though that assumption may not hold. Across donors, most TCR sequences were observed very rarely, whereas some public TCRs were present in many individuals. Compared with equally common non-associated chains, HLA-associated TCR beta chains in a later analysis were more clonally expanded and had lower generation probabilities. In the study, approximately 160 TCR beta chains were listed as associated with cytomegalovirus. When HLA alleles, especially DR and DQ, strongly co-occurred, TCR associations were difficult to assign to individual alleles. According to the authors, the approach could potentially be generalized to other disease states and immunological phenotypes. In this cohort, only TCR beta chains were sequenced, and detectable features were limited by the absence of alpha or paired-chain data. In vitro tests confirmed that a few of the cytomegalovirus-associated TCR beta chains recognize cytomegalovirus antigens. In an earlier analysis of 587 of the donors, most TCR beta V segments appeared in productive rearrangements about 87% or about 30% of the time, broadly matching IMGT annotations. An association between a missense DCLRE1C variant and V-gene and J-gene trimming of TCR beta chains was found in a later genetic analysis and replicated in an independent cohort. The 87-base-pair reads could not distinguish some IMGT-functional V segments, including TRBV6-2 and TRBV6-3, so those segments were excluded. Because some donors lacked HLA typing at each locus, the association tests relied only on the typed subset. Linkage disequilibrium might explain the correlated functional status among segregating V segments, but an unknown experimental factor could not be excluded. A later genetic analysis reported fewer N-insertions in productive TCRs among donors in an Asian-associated ancestry cluster than the roughly 640-donor mean. A later analysis reported that several top co-occurrence clusters appeared linked to parvovirus B19, influenza, CMV and Epstein-Barr virus.

Trimming at the junction amounts to 5 bases on V and 4 bases on J, and the germline ends lie 9 bases apart. The germline V gene sets CDR1 to SGHTA and CDR2 to FQGNSA. From the cysteine up to the phenylalanine, the CDR3 has a length of 13 residues. Of the read, only the CDR3 DNA is kept; its 39 bases are in frame from base 1. Libraries were built with the immunoSEQ multiplex PCR assay. The multiplex PCR relied on a mix of 60 forward primers for TCR Vbeta segments and 13 reverse primers for TCR Jbeta segments. The CDR3 region of rearranged TCR beta genes was amplified from genomic DNA by a multiplex PCR assay. The amplified TCR beta libraries were sequenced on the Illumina HiSeq System as 87-base-pair reads. In the authors' own workflow: A later analysis counted some 74 million unique TCR beta chains across the 670 or so repertoires, and around 9.9 million of these chains were shared by at least two donors. Raw reads were error-corrected and collapsed into unique sequences by a nearest-neighbor algorithm in which closely related sequences were merged to remove PCR and sequencing errors. Alignment of CDR3 sequences to IMGT reference sequences was used to assign V, D and J gene segments. For a sequence to be retained, a match of at least six nucleotides was required to both a V gene segment and a J gene segment. Rearrangements were classified as productive when the CDR3 lacked stop codons and remained in frame with V and J, and all other rearrangements were classified as non-productive. CDR3 was defined by IMGT convention, running from the second conserved V-encoded cysteine to the conserved J-encoded phenylalanine. Sequences without an unambiguous match to a single V gene segment were excluded from the earlier analysis of 450 to 650 of the donors. An earlier analysis of several hundred of the donors classified V segments as functional when productive rearrangements were above 56.7% and as segregating when the standard deviation between donors was above 5%. A statistical classification framework was built to diagnose cytomegalovirus status from the catalog of TCR beta chain sequences. V and J gene assignment, in a later analysis, came from comparing TCR nucleotide sequences with IMGT/GENE-DB human TR gene sequences. Using the TCRdist pipeline, a later analysis assigned CDR3 sequences along with most-parsimonious VDJ recombination scenarios. In a later analysis, each TCR beta chain was defined by its CDR3 amino acid sequence together with its V-gene family, and reads without a unique V-gene family were excluded. To address suspected cross-contamination and a sequencing artifact, a later analysis removed around 590 highly shared, low-generation-probability nucleotide sequences. In a later analysis, a clonal expansion index was calculated for each public chain from normalized within-repertoire ranks of inferred template counts. A later analysis computed generation probabilities with a VDJ recombination model fitted to out-of-frame rearrangements, and checked the results against IGoR. Hypergeometric tests were used in a later analysis to score TCR-TCR, TCR-HLA and TCR-CMV co-occurrence, with a repertoire-size bias correction applied to the TCR pairs. To estimate false discovery rates, a later analysis permuted the HLA or CMV assignments 20 times. In a later analysis, co-occurring TCRs were grouped with DBSCAN, and TCRdist sequence similarity was added when clustering was performed within HLA-allele-positive subsets. For co-occurrence clustering, repertoires with fewer than 30,000 or more than 120,000 public chains were excluded, along with roughly 5 repertoires with anomalous nucleotide sharing. The immuneACCESS repertoire file appears here via TCRdb, limited to in-frame rearrangements. These files lack a portion of the clones; in checked studies, under half of the deficit traces to unresolved V genes, and the cause of the others is not known. The V and J calls and clone size were taken over from that table, and D and trimming were inferred from the DNA. Within this sample are about 160,000 clones, with 70% to 80% of them counted one time only. The ten largest clones add up to 1.3% of the sample.

This TCR came from a woman aged 50 to 60 in good health and CMV-seronegative. This receptor chain uses TRBV7-2 and TRBJ1-3; the D region possibly corresponds to TRBD1 (5 bases align). The sample taken for sequencing was PBMCs. The DNA is TGTGCCAGCAGCGACCGACAGGGAAACACCATATATTTT. This codes for CASSDRQGNTIYF.